This TCR beta chain stems from a study of cytomegalovirus exposure and HLA in healthy donors (dated by TCRdb to 2017 to 2019). General notes on the study: An earlier analysis of 587 of the donors reported 250 to 350 Gb of sequence data and around 110 million unique TCR beta sequences obtained from around 180 million T cells. Around 320 gigabases of sequencing data and tens of millions of unique TCR sequences were included in an early release covering several hundred HLA-typed donors. Of the approximately 400 genotyped donors, approximately 83% fell in the genetic ancestry cluster associated with self-reported Caucasian donors. The study aimed to test whether cataloging public T cell receptors could reveal signatures of past pathogen exposure. Using immunosequencing, the study profiled T cell repertoires from roughly 650 subjects and related those repertoires to cytomegalovirus serostatus. Along with the approximately 700-subject first cohort, a separate validation cohort of around 120 different subjects was used. High-throughput TCR immunosequencing, statistical association of individual TCRs with disease status, and machine learning were combined to predict cytomegalovirus infection status. A later analysis re-examined previously published TCR beta repertoires from more than 550 donors and added high-resolution HLA genotyping to investigate patterns of TCR occurrence. The later analysis used no new phenotypic data to find candidate immune exposures, relying instead on TCR beta sequences and their occurrence across donors. In an earlier analysis of roughly 540 of the donors, high-throughput TCR beta sequencing was used to judge whether each TCR beta V gene segment behaved as functional or pseudogenic. Alongside the repertoire data, information on donor age, sex, ethnicity and CMV serostatus was compiled. Genome-wide SNP genotypes for about 65% of the 666 donors were used in a later genetic analysis, which treated that subset as a discovery cohort. Every discovery cohort repertoire had been produced on one sequencing platform. Both class I and class II loci were covered by HLA typing, at four-digit resolution. Typing coverage differed by locus: A, B, C, DRB1 and DQB1 were typed in roughly 629-630 donors, DQA1 in roughly 500, DPA1 in nearly 610, and DPB1 in 400 to 480. Roughly five DR-DQ haplotypes were treated as single units for association and clustering because of strong linkage in the cohort. Among some 400 genotyped donors of the cohort, an average of about 220,000 unique TCR beta nucleotide sequences was sequenced per donor, of which approximately 18% were non-productive. Here is what the overall study found, with its caveats: Some IMGT-functional V segments, including TRBV6-2 and TRBV6-3, could not be told apart with the 87-base-pair reads, so those segments were excluded. A further reported finding was that TCR beta sequences accurately predicted the HLA-A and HLA-B alleles for most subjects in the first cohort. Strong co-occurrence of HLA alleles, especially DR and DQ, made assigning TCR associations to individual alleles difficult. The study listed over 150 TCR beta chains as associated with cytomegalovirus. The cohort was sequenced for TCR beta chains only, and without alpha or paired-chain data the features that could be detected were limited. In a later analysis, the rate of TCR association differed among HLA loci, with DRB1 alleles having the most associated TCRs and HLA-C alleles having the fewest. In a later analysis, HLA-associated TCR beta chains showed more clonal expansion and lower generation probabilities than non-associated chains that were equally common. In a later genetic analysis, fewer N-insertions in productive TCRs were reported among donors in an Asian-associated ancestry cluster than the roughly 700-donor mean. HLA typing was unavailable for some donors at each locus, so association tests used only the typed subset. Across donors, most TCR sequences were observed very rarely, whereas some public TCRs were present in many individuals. According to a later analysis, most CMV-associated TCR beta chains appeared to be HLA-restricted, and the HLA associations seemed to be driven largely by CMV exposure. In an earlier analysis of about 540 of the donors, most TCR beta V segments were observed in productive rearrangements about 87% or about 30% of the time, broadly matching IMGT annotations. In both the original and validation cohorts, the classifier was reported to diagnose cytomegalovirus status with high specificity and sensitivity. In a later analysis, several top co-occurrence clusters were reported to appear linked to parvovirus B19, influenza, CMV and Epstein-Barr virus. Immune exposure information for the cohort was limited to CMV serostatus. V-gene and J-gene trimming of TCR beta chains was associated with a missense DCLRE1C variant in a later genetic analysis, and the association was replicated in an independent cohort. Correlated functional status among segregating V segments might reflect linkage disequilibrium, but an unknown experimental factor could not be ruled out. A cluster of highly shared sequence variants was judged likely to be a technical artifact of the sequencing pipeline. Roughly uniform sequencing depth across donors was assumed in presence/absence analyses, although this assumption may not hold. Because counts were too low, 15 or so rarely observed V segments, including chromosome 9 orphons, were excluded from the earlier analysis of 500 to 700 of the donors. A later analysis associated about 17,000 TCR beta sequences with specific HLA alleles at a false discovery rate of 0.05. The authors suggested that the approach could potentially be generalized to other disease states and immunological phenotypes. In vitro tests confirmed that a few of the cytomegalovirus-associated TCR beta chains recognize cytomegalovirus antigens.

The germline V gene (reference sequence) specifies LNHNV as CDR1 and YYDKDF as CDR2. Measured from the cysteine to the phenylalanine, the CDR3 is 13 residues long. Only the CDR3 DNA is retained, 39 bases long and in frame from the first base. The germline ends are 8 bases apart after V is trimmed by 8 bases and J by 3 bases. The cohort consisted of 600 to 700 healthy bone marrow donors. At the time of sampling, every cohort member was nominally healthy, though immune exposures that went unrecorded were likely present. The donor tested CMV seronegative, placing the donor among the 350 to 400 seronegative members of the cohort. A peripheral blood sample was collected from each donor, and TCR beta sequencing was performed on peripheral blood mononuclear cells. The Qiagen DNeasy Blood Extraction Kit was used to extract genomic DNA from the blood cell samples. This clone was counted a single time. Its antigen remains undetermined. Base quality data are lacking; no much larger clone is found one base away.

The library was built by means of the immunoSEQ multiplex PCR assay. For the multiplex PCR, a mixture combining 60 forward primers for TCR Vbeta segments and 13 reverse primers for TCR Jbeta segments was used. Amplification of the CDR3 region of rearranged TCR beta genes was performed with a multiplex PCR assay on genomic DNA. The amplified TCR beta libraries were sequenced on the Illumina HiSeq System as 87-base-pair reads. Under the source paper's analysis protocol: In a later analysis, some 80 million unique TCR beta chains were counted across the 500 to 850 repertoires, and around 11 million of these chains were shared by at least two donors. Raw reads were error-corrected and collapsed into unique sequences by a nearest-neighbor algorithm in which closely related sequences were merged to remove PCR and sequencing errors. To assign V, D and J gene segments, CDR3 sequences were aligned to IMGT reference sequences. For a sequence to be retained, a match of at least six nucleotides to both a V gene segment and a J gene segment was required. Rearrangements were called productive when the CDR3 lacked stop codons and stayed in frame with V and J; all others were non-productive. Following IMGT convention, CDR3 was defined as the stretch from the second conserved V-encoded cysteine to the conserved J-encoded phenylalanine. In an earlier analysis of roughly 610 of the donors, sequences lacking an unambiguous match to a single V gene segment were excluded. An earlier analysis of about 590 of the donors classified V segments as functional when productive rearrangements were above 56.7% and as segregating when the standard deviation between donors was above 5%. To diagnose cytomegalovirus status from the catalog of TCR beta chain sequences, a statistical classification framework was built. V and J gene assignment, in a later analysis, came from comparing TCR nucleotide sequences with IMGT/GENE-DB human TR gene sequences. Using the TCRdist pipeline, a later analysis assigned CDR3 sequences along with most-parsimonious VDJ recombination scenarios. A later analysis defined each TCR beta chain by its CDR3 amino acid sequence plus V-gene family, and excluded reads lacking a unique V-gene family. In a later analysis, fewer than 650 highly shared, low-generation-probability nucleotide sequences were removed to address suspected cross-contamination and a sequencing artifact. In a later analysis, a clonal expansion index was calculated for each public chain from normalized within-repertoire ranks of inferred template counts. Generation probabilities in a later analysis came from a VDJ recombination model fitted to out-of-frame rearrangements, and those results were checked against IGoR. In a later analysis, TCR-TCR, TCR-HLA and TCR-CMV co-occurrence was scored with hypergeometric tests, and a repertoire-size bias correction was applied to TCR pairs. A later analysis estimated false discovery rates by permuting HLA or CMV assignments 20 times. A later analysis grouped co-occurring TCRs with DBSCAN, adding TCRdist sequence similarity when clustering within HLA-allele-positive subsets. Co-occurrence clustering excluded repertoires with fewer than 30,000 or more than 120,000 public chains, plus five with anomalous nucleotide sharing. This immuneACCESS table, as held by TCRdb, lists in-frame sequences with V and J called but not all clones. Of the missing ones, under half trace to an unresolved V gene in checked studies; the others have no known cause. The V and J calls and clone size are taken from that table; D and trimming were inferred from the DNA. This sample gives about 130,000 clones in total; just under 85% of them show up just once. The ten largest clonotypes hold 2.5% to 3.5% of the sample.

Recombination connected TRBV15 to TRBJ1-6; the D gene is not confidently resolved. Sequences were obtained from PBMCs. The clonotype originates from a boy aged 2-15 years in good health and CMV-seronegative. The nucleotides are TGTGCCACCCGCGGTTTCTATAATTCACCCCTCCACTTT. The resulting protein is CATRGFYNSPLHF.